The 21 T cell receptor beta chains in this list originate from one sample, sequenced in a study of blood T cells in healthy people across ages. Together with a sample-barcoded 5' primer, a J-beta primer mix was included in a second PCR lasting roughly 6 to 12 cycles. Via MiXCR, TCRdb re-called the 5' RACE reads, giving one row per CDR3 protein. The sample includes 1.5 million to 2 million distinct CDR3 sequences, over 25% of them seen just once. The sequenced material came from blood. Receptors originate from a woman in her 30s in good health.

The chain is built from TRBV27 and TRBJ1-2, with D possibly TRBD1 on 5 matching bases. With 3 bases removed from V and 1 base from J, the gap between germline ends came to 12 bases. Germline loops: CDR1 MNHEY, CDR2 SMNVEV (reference sequence). The CDR3 has 15 residues. The DNA for the CDR3 is TGTGCCAGCAGTTTGCAGGGCTTCAATAACTATGGCTACACCTTC. Translation gives CASSLQGFNNYGYTF.

The table lists this clonotype with a few counts. The junction differs from germline at one of its ends, possibly a read error. This chain connects TRBV10-3 to TRBJ1-1; D unresolved. This CDR3 has 12 residues. Germline assignment: CDR1 ENHRY and CDR2 SYGVKD. The CDR3 DNA sequence: TGTGCCATCGGTGAGGAAGGCCGTGAAGCTTTCTTT. It encodes CAIGEEGREAFF.

This clonotype turned up a few times. This chain connects TRBV7-2 to TRBJ2-1; D uncertain. The ends were cut back, 5 bases at V and 5 bases at J, with 13 bases in the middle. The CDR3 covers 14 residues. CDR1 and CDR2 from the germline V gene are SGHTA and FQGNSA. The CDR3 sequence is CASSPQSRNNEQFF. CDR3 nucleotide sequence: TGTGCCAGCAGCCCCCAGTCTCGAAACAATGAGCAGTTCTTC.

V usage is TRBV29-1 and J usage is TRBJ2-3; no reliable D call. Germline assignment: CDR1 SQVTM and CDR2 ANQGSEA. Trimming took 7 bases from V and 8 from J, leaving 10 bases between them. The CDR3 contains 10 residues. The CDR3 loop reads CSAAWGTQYF. The CDR3 DNA reads TGCAGCGCAGCTTGGGGTACGCAGTATTTT.

The table lists this clonotype with a few counts. The CDR3 DNA sequence: TGCGCCAGCAGCTTGGCCATGACAGGGGATCTCGATGAGCAGTTCTTC. It translates to CASSLAMTGDLDEQFF. The V call is TRBV5-1, the J call TRBJ2-1; 8 nucleotides agree with TRBD1. The V and J ends lost 0 bases and 8 bases, in that order; junction bases with no gene match: 10. In germline, CDR1 is SGHRS, CDR2 YFSETQ. The CDR3 loop spans 16 amino acids.

This clonotype has a handful of counts. V usage is TRBV28 and J usage is TRBJ2-3, with 13 bases that match TRBD2. Trimming took 6 bases from V and 6 from J; bases not matched to a gene: 12. The CDR3 loop spans 17 amino acids. The germline V gene has CDR1 MDHEN and CDR2 SYDVKM. CDR3 amino acids: CASRSKGLAGILDTQYF. In nucleotides, the CDR3 is TGTGCCAGCAGATCGAAGGGACTAGCGGGGATACTCGATACGCAGTATTTT. The variable domain in full, completed from reference TRBV28 and TRBJ2-3, reads DVKVTQSSRYLVKRTGEKVFLECVQDMDHENMFWYRQDPGLGLRLIYFSYDVKMKEKGDIPEGYSVSREKKERFSLILESASTNQTSMYLCASRSKGLAGILDTQYFGPGTRLTVL.

There are many counts of this clonotype. V is TRBV4-3 and J is TRBJ2-4; D remains ambiguous. Between the trimmed V and J ends, which lost 0 bases and 9 bases, there was a span of 18 bases. CDR3 length: 16 residues. Germline CDR1 reads LGHNA; CDR2 reads YSLEER. CDR3 nucleotide sequence: TGCGCCAGCAGCCAAGAGCTAAGTACGGTCCCTGTCATTCAGTACTTC. Encoded protein: CASSQELSTVPVIQYF.

This clonotype was seen many times. The chain uses TRBV7-2 and TRBJ2-7; D is tentatively TRBD1 or TRBD2 (5 bases each). The CDR3 is made up of 14 amino acids. Per germline, CDR1 SGHTA and CDR2 FQGNSA. The V end lost 7 bases, the J end lost 2 bases, and 15 bases lay between the germline ends. The CDR3 loop reads CASTLWDAAYEQYF. In nucleotides, the CDR3 is TGTGCCAGCACCCTATGGGACGCCGCCTACGAGCAGTACTTC.

This sequence joins TRBV7-3 and TRBJ1-1; the D gene is possibly TRBD1 (5 bases). The CDR3 has 14 amino acids. CDR1 is SGHTA, CDR2 FQGTGA, per germline. The germline V and J ends were trimmed by 3 bases and 5 bases, with 13 bases remaining between them. CDR3 residues: CASSFGALGTEAFF. The CDR3 DNA follows: TGTGCCAGCAGCTTTGGGGCCTTGGGGACTGAAGCTTTCTTT.

To note about this clonotype: Just one base apart from a much larger clone, this may be a read error. V usage is TRBV28 and J usage is TRBJ2-1; possibly TRBD1 for D (5 bases). V lost 3 bases, J lost 13 bases, and 16 bases lay in between. CDR1 MDHEN and CDR2 SYDVKM come from the germline V gene. The CDR3 runs to 13 residues. The CDR3 loop is CASSFPREETQFF. The CDR3 DNA sequence: TGTGCCAGCAGTTTCCCCAGGGAAGAGACCCAGTTCTTC. Together with reference TRBV28 and TRBJ2-1, the CDR3 gives the full variable domain: DVKVTQSSRYLVKRTGEKVFLECVQDMDHENMFWYRQDPGLGLRLIYFSYDVKMKEKGDIPEGYSVSREKKERFSLILESASTNQTSMYLCASSFPREETQFFGPGTRLTVL.

The chain recombines TRBV7-8 with TRBJ1-2; D not certain. V was shortened by 3 bases and J by 8 bases, with 16 bases between the two germline ends. The CDR3 totals 14 residues. Germline V gene data show CDR1 as SGHVS and CDR2 as FQNEAQ. The DNA for the CDR3 is TGTGCCAGCAGCTTTTTAGGTTTCGGGATGGGCTACACCTTC. This translates into CASSFLGFGMGYTF.

This clonotype was recorded many times. This rearrangement joins TRBV6-6 to TRBJ1-2, with D perhaps matching TRBD1 (6 bases). The germline gives CDR1 MNHNY, CDR2 SVGAGI (reference sequence). Trimming cost V 8 bases and J 4 bases, with 11 bases left between them. The CDR3 loop spans 12 amino acids. Here the CDR3 reads CASRGARYGYTF. The CDR3 DNA follows: TGTGCCAGCCGGGGGGCCCGCTATGGCTACACCTTC.

The CDR3 DNA sequence: TGCAGCGTTGAAGATCTCGGGGCCAGGTATGGCTACACCTTC. It yields the protein CSVEDLGARYGYTF. The rearrangement joins TRBV29-1 to TRBJ1-2, with D tentatively TRBD1 (5 bases). CDR3 length equals 14 residues. Between the trimmed V and J ends, which lost 0 bases and 5 bases, there was a span of 13 bases. The germline V gene has CDR1 SQVTM and CDR2 ANQGSEA.

This clonotype was counted a single time. The chain links TRBV7-2 to TRBJ2-6, with D hard to call. The CDR3 is made up of 17 amino acids. The ends were cut back, 0 bases at V and 1 base at J, with 10 bases in the middle. Germline CDR1 and CDR2: SGHTA and FQGNSA. In DNA, the CDR3 is TGTGCCAGCAGCTTAGCAGGTAGTTCGTCTGGGGCCAACGTCCTGACTTTC. Its protein product is CASSLAGSSSGANVLTF.

This chain's CDR3 is CSPKPAGGPPDTQYF. As DNA, the CDR3 is TGCAGTCCAAAACCTGCGGGGGGGCCGCCAGATACGCAGTATTTT. This chain joins TRBV20-1 and TRBJ2-3, with 9 bases fitting TRBD2. The V segment lost 8 bases and the J segment 4 bases; nucleotides outside the gene matches: 13. CDR1 DFQATT and CDR2 SNEGSKA come from the germline V gene (reference sequence). CDR3 length: 15 amino acids.

The chain links TRBV12-5 to TRBJ1-6; TRBD1 is a possible D gene (5 bases). Trimming stripped 7 bases from V and 7 bases from J, with 11 bases between. The CDR3 loop spans 13 amino acids. CDR1 and CDR2 from the germline V gene are LGHNT and FRNRAP. The DNA for the CDR3 is TGTGCTAGTGACGAGGGGTGGAATTCACCCCTCCACTTT. It codes for CASDEGWNSPLHF.

There are many counts of this clonotype. This chain joins TRBV20-1 and TRBJ2-7; 11 nucleotides line up with TRBD2. CDR1 DFQATT and CDR2 SNEGSKA come from the germline V gene (reference sequence). The CDR3 contains 15 residues. The trim removed 5 bases at V and 7 bases at J, leaving 13 bases unmatched. The CDR3 DNA is TGCAGTGCTGAGATGCTAGCGGGGGGCCCGTATGAGCAGTACTTC. Protein product: CSAEMLAGGPYEQYF.

This clonotype was found a few times. The J gene is TRBJ2-1, the V gene TRBV5-1; D may be TRBD1 (5 bases). Germline CDR1 is SGHRS and CDR2 is YFSETQ. The CDR3 is 15 residues long. With 4 bases removed from V and 4 bases from J, the gap between germline ends came to 15 bases. The CDR3 reads CASSLTARRYNEQFF. In nucleotides, the CDR3 is TGCGCCAGCAGCCTGACAGCGAGAAGATACAATGAGCAGTTCTTC. Variable domain in full (rest from reference TRBV5-1 and TRBJ2-1): KAGVTQTPRYLIKTRGQQVTLSCSPISGHRSVSWYQQTPGQGLQFLFEYFSETQRNKGNFPGRFSGRQFSNSRSEMNVSTLELGDSALYLCASSLTARRYNEQFFGPGTRLTVL.

With regard to this clonotype: The germline gene is not matched at one end of the junction; a read error may be the cause. The chain uses TRBV5-4 and TRBJ2-1; 7 bases align to TRBD2. The CDR3 loop spans 16 amino acids. CDR1 is SGHNT and CDR2 is YYREEE in the germline V gene (reference sequence). The CDR3 DNA is TGTGCCAGCAGCTTGGGGGGCGGGAGCTCCTACAGTGAGCAGTTCTTC. It is translated as CASSLGGGSSYSEQFF.

This clonotype was seen repeatedly, ten times or more. V is TRBV2 and J is TRBJ2-5, with no clear D. Germline V gives CDR1 SNHLY, CDR2 FYNNEI. CDR3 length: 15 amino acids. Trimming took 8 bases from V and 4 from J, leaving 20 bases between them. The CDR3 DNA reads TGTGCCAGCCTCAGGCAGGTGCTCGTGGGAGAGACCCAGTACTTC. Protein: CASLRQVLVGETQYF.

This clonotype was seen at least ten times. J is TRBJ2-7 and V is TRBV12-3 or TRBV12-4; 7 bases fit TRBD2. The CDR3 has 13 amino acids. Unmatched junction bases numbered 6, after V lost 6 bases and J lost 4 bases. The CDR3 coding sequence is TGTGCCAGCAGCGTATCCGGGAGGTACGAGCAGTACTTC. Its translation is CASSVSGRYEQYF.